These 28 T cell receptor beta chains were all obtained from the same sample, sequenced in a study of blood T cell repertoires in COVID-19. Only in-frame clones appear in the TCRdb table, and some are missing; sequencing was by immunoSEQ multiplex PCR. The sample includes 180,000 or so clones, roughly 86% of them seen just once. Sample: peripheral blood. These receptors originate from a man aged 18 to 29 with acute or convalescent COVID-19.

The CDR3 DNA sequence: TGTGCCTGGAGTACGGGACAGCCTAACGAGCAGTACTTC. Protein: CAWSTGQPNEQYF. The genes are TRBV30 and TRBJ2-7, with 7 bases lining up with TRBD1. Germline V gene data show CDR1 as GTSNPN and CDR2 as SVGIG (reference sequence). The V segment lost 2 bases and the J segment 5 bases; nucleotides outside the gene matches: 6. This CDR3 spans 13 amino acids. Supplemented by reference TRBV30 and TRBJ2-7, the full variable domain reads SQTIHQWPATLVQPVGSPLSLECTVEGTSNPNLYWYRQAAGRGLQLLFYSVGIGQISSEVPQNLSASRPQDRQFILSSKKLLLSDSGFYLCAWSTGQPNEQYFGPGTRLTVT.

This chain connects TRBV10-1 to TRBJ2-2; D is perhaps TRBD2 (6 bases). From germline, CDR1 is WNHNN and CDR2 SYGVQD (reference sequence). The V gene lost 6 bases and the J gene lost 5 bases, with 10 bases spanning the gap. The CDR3 sequence is 13 residues long. CDR3 residues: CASSGSGTGELFF. Written as DNA, the CDR3 is TGCGCCAGCAGCGGGAGTGGGACCGGGGAGCTGTTTTTT.

V and J are TRBV28 and TRBJ1-4; 7 nucleotides agree with TRBD1. Trimming at V came to 7 bases and at J to 0 bases, leaving 8 bases not matched to a gene. The length of the CDR3 is 16 residues. In germline, CDR1 is MDHEN, CDR2 SYDVKM. This CDR3 is CASNKRDSATNEKLFF. The CDR3 DNA reads TGTGCCAGCAACAAACGGGACAGTGCAACTAATGAAAAACTGTTTTTT. Full variable domain (rest looked up from reference TRBV28 and TRBJ1-4): DVKVTQSSRYLVKRTGEKVFLECVQDMDHENMFWYRQDPGLGLRLIYFSYDVKMKEKGDIPEGYSVSREKKERFSLILESASTNQTSMYLCASNKRDSATNEKLFFGSGTQLSVL.

The chain carries TRBV19 and TRBJ1-3; D gene unclear. Germline assignment: CDR1 LNHDA and CDR2 SQIVND (reference sequence). The length of the CDR3 is 16 residues. Trimming removed 5 bases at V and 0 bases at J, with 14 bases between. CDR3 sequence (DNA): TGTGCCAGTAGTCCCCCGAGCGAGAGCTCTGGAAACACCATATATTTT. It codes for CASSPPSESSGNTIYF.

The chain employs TRBV7-8 and TRBJ2-3, with TRBD2 matching over 8 bases. After removal of 4 bases from V and 6 bases from J, the junction contained 3 bases not matched to a gene. There are 13 residues in the CDR3. CDR1 and CDR2 (germline): SGHVS, FQNEAQ. CDR3 in amino acids: CASSSGGGDTQYF. CDR3 nucleotide sequence: TGTGCCAGCAGCTCCGGCGGGGGGGATACGCAGTATTTT.

This sequence joins TRBV2 and TRBJ1-5; D is perhaps TRBD1 (6 bases). The CDR3 has 15 residues. V lost 8 bases and J lost 3, with 17 bases in between. Per germline, CDR1 SNHLY and CDR2 FYNNEI. The CDR3 here is CASGPGGDNNQPQHF. In DNA form, the CDR3 reads TGTGCCAGCGGGCCGGGGGGGGACAACAATCAGCCCCAGCATTTT.

V gene TRBV29-1 combines with J gene TRBJ1-5, with D maybe TRBD1 (6 bases). The germline V gene has CDR1 SQVTM and CDR2 ANQGSEA. Trimming removed 1 base from V and 7 bases from J, with 11 bases in between. The CDR3 contains 13 residues. CDR3 residues: CSVEVQGGQPQHF. The CDR3 DNA follows: TGCAGCGTTGAAGTACAGGGAGGGCAGCCCCAGCATTTT.

This clone was recorded once. This chain links TRBV6-5 with TRBJ2-5; 7 nucleotides agree with TRBD1. This CDR3 contains 14 residues. V lost 7 bases to trimming and J lost 1 base; unmatched junction nucleotides: 6. Per the germline V gene, CDR1 is MNHEY and CDR2 is SVGAGI. The CDR3: CASNRDRAQETQYF. The CDR3 nucleotides read TGTGCCAGCAATAGAGACAGGGCCCAAGAGACCCAGTACTTC.

The chain carries TRBV27 and TRBJ2-1; the D gene is possibly TRBD1 (5 bases). Trimming took off 5 bases at V and 2 bases at J, with 10 bases between the two ends. Germline loops: CDR1 MNHEY, CDR2 SMNVEV (reference sequence). The CDR3 is made up of 14 amino acids. The CDR3 loop is CASSTQGAYNEQFF. The DNA for the CDR3 is TGTGCCAGCAGTACTCAGGGTGCCTACAATGAGCAGTTCTTC.

The chain combines TRBV29-1 with TRBJ1-2, with 8 bases fitting TRBD1. The CDR3 is 12 residues long. The germline gives CDR1 SQVTM, CDR2 ANQGSEA. Trimming removed 6 bases from V and 8 bases from J; junction bases left unmatched: 8. The CDR3 region is CSVATGVGGYTF. The CDR3 DNA is TGCAGCGTAGCGACAGGGGTGGGGGGCTACACCTTC.

In the case of this clone: Relative to the germline gene, one junction end is altered; a read error may explain this. The chain links TRBV6-4 to TRBJ1-1; TRBD1 matches 7 bases. This CDR3 is built from 13 residues. Germline values: CDR1 MRHNA, CDR2 SNTAGT. CDR3 in DNA: TGTGCCAGCAGTGACTCTGCAGGGGGTATGATACTCTTT. As protein: CASSDSAGGMILF.

This clone was detected ten times or more. Other DNA variants within this sample encode the same CDR3. The chain is built from TRBV9 and TRBJ2-3; D is possibly TRBD1 (5 bases). The V and J ends lost 1 base and 6 bases respectively, with 9 bases between them. The V gene's germline CDR1 is SGDLS and CDR2 YYNGEE. This CDR3 comprises 13 residues. The DNA for the CDR3 is TGTGCCAGCAGCGTACAGGGTGGGGATACGCAGTATTTT. Protein: CASSVQGGDTQYF.

In its sample, this clone was seen once. The chain combines TRBV30 with TRBJ2-5; 7 nucleotides agree with TRBD2. V gave up 0 bases and J gave up 5 bases; unmatched junction bases: 6. In germline, CDR1 is GTSNPN, CDR2 SVGIG (reference sequence). The CDR3 has 14 amino acids. The CDR3 DNA is TGTGCCTGGAGTGTACGTGGGGGGGTCGAGACCCAGTACTTC. This translates into CAWSVRGGVETQYF.

V usage is TRBV19 and J usage is TRBJ2-5; possibly TRBD1 for D (6 bases). The V gene's germline CDR1 is LNHDA and CDR2 SQIVND (reference sequence). Trimming took 5 bases from V and 5 from J, leaving 21 bases between them. The length of the CDR3 is 16 residues. CDR3 residues: CASSAHSQGLRETQYF. DNA of the CDR3: TGTGCCAGTAGTGCACATTCCCAGGGGTTGCGGGAGACCCAGTACTTC. Full variable domain (rest looked up from reference TRBV19 and TRBJ2-5): DGGITQSPKYLFRKEGQNVTLSCEQNLNHDAMYWYRQDPGQGLRLIYYSQIVNDFQKGDIAEGYSVSREKKESFPLTVTSAQKNPTAFYLCASSAHSQGLRETQYFGPGTRLLVL.

Here the CDR3 reads CASISPGRGTTEAFF. The CDR3 DNA sequence: TGCGCCAGCATCTCTCCCGGCAGGGGGACCACTGAAGCTTTCTTT. The chain joins TRBV10-2 to TRBJ1-1, with 7 positions matching TRBD1. CDR1 and CDR2 from the germline V gene are WSHSY and SAAADI. This CDR3 is 15 amino acids long. J gave up 4 bases and V 7 bases, and 12 bases lay outside the gene matches.

The chain's CDR3 is CASSEGSLGQPQHF. In DNA, the CDR3 is TGTGCCAGCAGTGAGGGGAGTTTGGGGCAGCCCCAGCATTTT. This rearrangement joins TRBV6-1 to TRBJ1-5, with D unresolved. Trimming shortened V by 3 bases and J by 7 bases, and 13 bases separated the two germline ends. Germline V gives CDR1 MNHNS, CDR2 SASEGT. The CDR3 extends over 14 amino acids.

The V gene is TRBV19, the J gene TRBJ2-5, with D unclear. CDR3 length: 13 residues. Deletions cut 1 base from V and 3 bases from J, with 6 bases between. Germline CDR1 is LNHDA and CDR2 is SQIVND (reference sequence). In DNA, the CDR3 is TGTGCCAGTAGTATAGGAGGCAAAGAGACCCAGTACTTC. It yields the protein CASSIGGKETQYF.

This chain links TRBV7-2 with TRBJ2-1; unclear D gene. Germline lookup yields CDR1 SGHTA and CDR2 FQGNSA. V was cut by 4 bases and J by 3 bases, with 10 bases left in between. There are 14 residues in the CDR3. For the CDR3, the DNA is TGTGCCAGCAGCTCCGGTTCCCGCTACAATGAGCAGTTCTTC. Translated, it gives CASSSGSRYNEQFF.

This clone was seen a single time. The genes are TRBV13 and TRBJ1-3; D is ambiguous. CDR1 and CDR2 from the germline V gene are PRHDT and FYEKMQ (reference sequence). The CDR3 is made up of 13 amino acids. Trimming stripped 5 bases from V and 4 bases from J, with 9 bases between. CDR3 nucleotides: TGTGCCAGCAGCCACTCTTCCGGAAACACCATATATTTT. This gives the protein CASSHSSGNTIYF. Full variable domain (outside the CDR3, taken from reference TRBV13 and TRBJ1-3): AAGVIQSPRHLIKEKRETATLKCYPIPRHDTVYWYQQGPGQDPQFLISFYEKMQSDKGSIPDRFSAQQFSDYHSELNMSSLELGDSALYFCASSHSSGNTIYFGEGSWLTVV.

The genes are TRBV19 and TRBJ2-2; D possibly corresponds to TRBD2 (5 bases). Germline assignment: CDR1 LNHDA and CDR2 SQIVND (reference sequence). The ends were cut back, 6 bases at V and 10 bases at J, with 18 bases in the middle. CDR3 length: 14 amino acids. In nucleotides, the CDR3 is TGTGCCAGTAGCCTCGAACTAGGTCTCCTGGAGCTGTTTTTT. This gives the protein CASSLELGLLELFF.

This chain connects TRBV29-1 to TRBJ1-5; a weak D match, TRBD1 (6 bases). This CDR3 comprises 13 residues. Germline V CDR1 and CDR2: SQVTM, ANQGSEA. V shed 6 bases and J shed 5 bases, with 14 bases lying between them. The CDR3 protein is CSVIQGFDQPQHF. CDR3 DNA: TGCAGCGTCATACAGGGCTTCGATCAGCCCCAGCATTTT.

This chain uses TRBV2 with TRBJ1-1; D remains unclear. Trimming took 11 bases from V and 1 from J, leaving 14 bases between them. The CDR3 has 13 residues. Germline assignment: CDR1 SNHLY and CDR2 FYNNEI. Written as DNA, the CDR3 is TGTGCCCGAAAGTTGCAGAAGAACACTGAAGCTTTCTTT. This codes for CARKLQKNTEAFF.

The CDR3 spells CASSLRDSSPNTQYF. CDR3 sequence (DNA): TGTGCCAGCAGCTTGCGGGACAGTTCCCCCAATACGCAGTATTTT. The J gene is TRBJ2-3, the V gene TRBV5-6; TRBD1 aligns across 7 bases. Per the germline V gene, CDR1 is SGHDT and CDR2 is YYEEEE. This CDR3 region has 15 residues. With V trimmed by 1 base and J by 7 bases, 9 bases remained unmatched.

The chain carries TRBV4-1 and TRBJ1-2; tentative D call: TRBD1 (6 bases). CDR1 is MGHRA and CDR2 is YSYEKL in the germline V gene. This CDR3 has 13 residues. The V end was cut by 2 bases, the J end by 8 bases, with 12 bases between. In nucleotides, the CDR3 is TGCGCCAGCAGCCAAAATACAGGGTGGGGCTACACCTTC. This codes for CASSQNTGWGYTF.

This chain links TRBV4-2 with TRBJ2-3; 8 nucleotides align to TRBD2. There are 16 residues in the CDR3. V shed 4 bases and J 5 bases; nucleotides not matched to a gene: 11. In germline, CDR1 is LGHNA, CDR2 YNFKEQ. This CDR3 is CASSRGTSGRVDTQYF. As DNA, the CDR3 is TGTGCCAGCAGCCGGGGAACTAGCGGTCGAGTAGATACGCAGTATTTT.

The V and J genes are TRBV19 and TRBJ2-3; perhaps TRBD1 as D (6 bases). Germline lookup yields CDR1 LNHDA and CDR2 SQIVND (reference sequence). This CDR3 contains 14 residues. V gave up 5 bases and J gave up 4 bases, with 13 bases separating them. DNA for the CDR3: TGTGCCAGTAGTCCACGGGGACAACCAGATACGCAGTATTTT. It codes for CASSPRGQPDTQYF.

The chain has TRBV29-1 and TRBJ2-1, with D tentatively TRBD1 (6 bases). The CDR3 runs 14 residues. Looked up from germline, CDR1 is SQVTM and CDR2 is ANQGSEA. Trimming cost V 7 bases and J 0 bases, with 13 bases left between them. CDR3: CSAHGQSSYNEQFF. In DNA form, the CDR3 reads TGCAGCGCACACGGACAGAGCTCCTACAATGAGCAGTTCTTC.

The chain couples TRBV30 to TRBJ2-1; maybe TRBD1 (5 bases). Germline V lookup: CDR1 GTSNPN, CDR2 SVGIG (reference sequence). Trimming left V 2 bases short and J 13 bases short, with 9 bases between. The CDR3 length is 10 residues. CDR3 amino acids: CAWSLGVQFF. For the CDR3, the DNA is TGTGCCTGGAGTTTAGGGGTACAGTTCTTC.